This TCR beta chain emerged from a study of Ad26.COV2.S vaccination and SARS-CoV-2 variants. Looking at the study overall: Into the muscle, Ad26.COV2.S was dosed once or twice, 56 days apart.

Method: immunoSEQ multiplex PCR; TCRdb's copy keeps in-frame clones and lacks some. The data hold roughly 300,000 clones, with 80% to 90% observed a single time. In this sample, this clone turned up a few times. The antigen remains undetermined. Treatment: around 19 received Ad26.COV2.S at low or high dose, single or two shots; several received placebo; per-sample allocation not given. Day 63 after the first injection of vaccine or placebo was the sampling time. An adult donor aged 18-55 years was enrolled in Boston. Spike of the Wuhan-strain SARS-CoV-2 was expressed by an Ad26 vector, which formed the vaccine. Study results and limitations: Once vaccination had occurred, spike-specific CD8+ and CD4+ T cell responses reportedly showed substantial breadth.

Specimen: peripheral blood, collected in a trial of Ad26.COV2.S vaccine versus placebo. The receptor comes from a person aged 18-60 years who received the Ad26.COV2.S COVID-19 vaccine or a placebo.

CDR3: CASKGSYRDANTGELFF. For the CDR3, the DNA is TGTGCCAGCAAAGGATCGTACAGGGACGCGAACACCGGGGAGCTGTTTTTT. The chain recombines TRBV2 with TRBJ2-2, with D possibly being TRBD1 (6 bases). The CDR3 is 17 amino acids. The ends were cut back, 7 bases at V and 0 bases at J, with 18 bases in the middle. Germline loops: CDR1 SNHLY, CDR2 FYNNEI.